Listed here is a single T cell receptor (beta chain). CDR3 size: 15 residues. V was pared by 2 bases and J by 3 bases, with 3 bases of the junction left unmatched. CDR1 is MNHEY and CDR2 is SVGEGT in the germline V gene. This sample is drawn from a study of control samples from healthy donors and cancer patients. The data were produced by immunoSEQ multiplex PCR, yet TCRdb's version contains in-frame clones alone and is incomplete. The repertoire includes 90,000 to 150,000 clones, approximately 90% of them detected once, and 3.4% sits in the top ten. This receptor was taken from a man aged 40-49 years in good health. The gene calls are TRBV6-2 or TRBV6-3 and TRBJ1-1, with 10 bases aligning to TRBD1. Source material: blood. In DNA form, the CDR3 reads TGTGCCAGCAGTTACCGACAGGGGGCCGACACTGAAGCTTTCTTT. Its translation is CASSYRQGADTEAFF.